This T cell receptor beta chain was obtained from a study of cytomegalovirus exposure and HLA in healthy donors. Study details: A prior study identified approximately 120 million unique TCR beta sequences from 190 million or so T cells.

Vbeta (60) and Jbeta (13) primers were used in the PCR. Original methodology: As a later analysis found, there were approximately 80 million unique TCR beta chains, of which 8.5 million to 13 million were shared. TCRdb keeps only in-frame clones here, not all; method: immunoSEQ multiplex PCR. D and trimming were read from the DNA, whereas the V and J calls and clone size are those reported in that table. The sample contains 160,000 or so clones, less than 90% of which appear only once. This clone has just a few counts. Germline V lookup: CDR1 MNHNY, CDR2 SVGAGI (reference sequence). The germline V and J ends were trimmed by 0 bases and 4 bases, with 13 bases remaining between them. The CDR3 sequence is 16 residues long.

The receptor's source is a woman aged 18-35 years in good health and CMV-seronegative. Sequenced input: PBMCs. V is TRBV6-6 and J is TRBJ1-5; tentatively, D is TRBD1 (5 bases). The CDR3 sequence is CASSYSLLRDNQPQHF. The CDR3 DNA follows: TGTGCCAGCAGTTACTCGCTTCTCAGGGATAATCAGCCCCAGCATTTT.